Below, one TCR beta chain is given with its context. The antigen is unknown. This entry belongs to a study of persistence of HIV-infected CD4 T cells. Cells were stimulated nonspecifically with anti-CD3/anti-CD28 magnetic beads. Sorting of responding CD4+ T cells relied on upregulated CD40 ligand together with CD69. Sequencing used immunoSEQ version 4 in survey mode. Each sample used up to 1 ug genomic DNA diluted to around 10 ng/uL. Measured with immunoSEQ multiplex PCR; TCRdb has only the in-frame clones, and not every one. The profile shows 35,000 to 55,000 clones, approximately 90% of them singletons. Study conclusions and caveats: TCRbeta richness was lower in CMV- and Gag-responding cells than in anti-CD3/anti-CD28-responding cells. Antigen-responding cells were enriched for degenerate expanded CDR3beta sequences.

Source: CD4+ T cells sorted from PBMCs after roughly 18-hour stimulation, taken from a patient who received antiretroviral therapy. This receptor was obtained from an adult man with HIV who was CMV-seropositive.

The CDR3 loop is CASSREIGLTDTQYF. Here the CDR3 DNA reads TGTGCCAGTAGTAGGGAAATAGGGCTCACAGATACGCAGTATTTT. V usage is TRBV19 and J usage is TRBJ2-3; no definite D call. The V gene lost 4 bases and the J gene lost 2 bases, with 13 bases spanning the gap. Germline V lookup: CDR1 LNHDA, CDR2 SQIVND (reference sequence). The CDR3 length is 15 residues.